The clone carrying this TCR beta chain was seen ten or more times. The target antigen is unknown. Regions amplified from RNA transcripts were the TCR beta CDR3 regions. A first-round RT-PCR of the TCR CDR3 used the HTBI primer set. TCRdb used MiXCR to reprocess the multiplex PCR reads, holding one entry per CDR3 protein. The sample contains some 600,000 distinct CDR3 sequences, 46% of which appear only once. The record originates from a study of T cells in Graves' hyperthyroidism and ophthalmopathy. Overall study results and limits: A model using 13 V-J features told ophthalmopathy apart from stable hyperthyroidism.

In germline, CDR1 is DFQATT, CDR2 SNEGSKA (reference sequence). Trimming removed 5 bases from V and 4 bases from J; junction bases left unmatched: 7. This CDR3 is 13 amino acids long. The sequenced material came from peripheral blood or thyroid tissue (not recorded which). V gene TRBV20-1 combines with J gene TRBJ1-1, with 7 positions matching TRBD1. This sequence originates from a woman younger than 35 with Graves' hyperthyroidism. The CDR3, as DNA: TGCAGTGCTCTCACCGGGACAGCCACTGAAGCTTTCTTT. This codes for CSALTGTATEAFF.